One T cell receptor (beta chain) is described in this entry. This sample is drawn from a study of blood T cell repertoires in COVID-19. Trimming left V 5 bases short and J 1 base short, with 14 bases between. Germline CDR1 SGHAT, CDR2 FQDESV (reference sequence). The CDR3 sequence is 16 residues long. Sequenced by immunoSEQ multiplex PCR; TCRdb stores in-frame clones only, minus some. This sample has around 140,000 clones; 70% to 90% occur once, and the top ten carry about 2.5%. The specimen sequenced was peripheral blood. The chain joins TRBV11-1 to TRBJ2-2, with D possibly matching TRBD2 (6 bases). The TCR was taken from a human donor with acute or convalescent COVID-19. The donor label of this sample is uncertain. In DNA form, the CDR3 reads TGTGCCAGCAGCCCGACCGGGACTGTGAACACCGGGGAGCTGTTTTTT. Protein sequence: CASSPTGTVNTGELFF.